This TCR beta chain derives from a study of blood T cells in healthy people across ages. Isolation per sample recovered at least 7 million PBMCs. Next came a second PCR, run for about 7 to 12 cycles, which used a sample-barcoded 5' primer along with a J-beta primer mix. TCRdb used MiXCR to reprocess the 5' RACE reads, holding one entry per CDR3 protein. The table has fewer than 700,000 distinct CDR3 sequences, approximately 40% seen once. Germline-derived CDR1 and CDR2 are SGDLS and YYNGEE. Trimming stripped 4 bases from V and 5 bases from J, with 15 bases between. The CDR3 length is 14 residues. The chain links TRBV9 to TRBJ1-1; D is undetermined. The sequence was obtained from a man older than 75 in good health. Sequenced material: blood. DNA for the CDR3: TGTGCCAGCAGCCCCATTGAACGAAGGACTGAAGCTTTCTTT. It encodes CASSPIERRTEAFF. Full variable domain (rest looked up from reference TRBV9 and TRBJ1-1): DSGVTQTPKHLITATGQRVTLRCSPRSGDLSVYWYQQSLDQGLQFLIQYYNGEERAKGNILERFSAQQFPDLHSELNLSSLELGDSALYFCASSPIERRTEAFFGQGTRLTVV.